This T cell receptor (beta chain) was identified during a study of regulatory T cells in long-lasting Graves disease. Study-wide results and caveats: TRBV28, TRBJ1-2 and TRBJ2-5 were segments that persistent disease favored.

This clonotype was picked up many times. Antigen: not known. A junction end diverges from the germline sequence, so it may reflect a read error. Documented time point: newly diagnosed GD, antithyroid drugs for less than 3 months. Construction of the TCR library relied on RNA isolated from PBMCs. The CDR3 is 14 residues long. Germline values: CDR1 KGHSH, CDR2 LQKENI. Construction of TCR beta libraries relied on iRepertoire HTBI primers and on Arm-PCR targeting CDR3 regions. TCRdb re-called the multiplex PCR reads through MiXCR, storing one row per CDR3 protein. Counted here are under 450,000 distinct CDR3 sequences, about a sixth occurring once; the ten biggest clones make up around 20%. This sample was shared with a second study, whose subject was T cells in Graves' hyperthyroidism and ophthalmopathy.

The receptor's source is a woman younger than 35 with Graves disease. J is TRBJ1-1 and V is TRBV18; weak D call: TRBD1 (6 bases). This specimen was peripheral blood mononuclear cells (PBMCs), taken at new diagnosis, from a patient treated with antithyroid drugs. This CDR3 reads CASSSQGLNTEAFF. CDR3 bases: TGCGCCAGCAGCTCACAGGGATTGAACACTGAAGCTTTCTTT.